The 25 T cell receptor beta chains in this list originate from one sample, sequenced in a study of identical twins. TCRdb itself ran the 5' RACE reads through MiXCR, one entry per CDR3 protein. Among some 560,000 distinct CDR3 sequences listed, 9% to 10% were seen once. This sample also appeared in a second study, on yellow fever vaccine responses in identical twins.

Sequencing was done on a sample of PBMCs. The origin of the receptors is a woman aged 18-29 years in good health.

This clonotype was recorded a few times. V gene TRBV14 combines with J gene TRBJ2-7; D uncertain. The V and J ends lost 0 bases and 2 bases respectively, with 8 bases between them. The CDR3 consists of 14 residues. Germline V gene sequence: CDR1 SGHDN, CDR2 FVKESK. The CDR3 is CASSQDLQAYEQYF. In DNA form, the CDR3 reads TGTGCCAGCAGCCAAGATCTCCAAGCCTACGAGCAGTACTTC.

The V gene is TRBV29-1, the J gene TRBJ2-1; 7 bases are shared with TRBD1. From germline, CDR1 is SQVTM and CDR2 ANQGSEA. The J segment lost 0 bases and the V segment lost 7 bases, leaving 6 bases of the junction unmatched. The CDR3 extends over 14 amino acids. The CDR3 here is CSGQGTDSYNEQFF. CDR3 DNA sequence: TGCAGCGGCCAAGGGACAGACTCCTACAATGAGCAGTTCTTC.

This clonotype has a count of ten or more. The chain recombines TRBV7-6 with TRBJ2-1; D may be TRBD1 (5 bases). The V end lost 4 bases, the J end lost 4 bases, and 11 bases lay between the germline ends. The CDR3 runs 14 residues. Germline CDR1 is SGHVS and CDR2 is FNYEAQ. CDR3 in amino acids: CASSYEDRYNEQFF. The CDR3 nucleotides are TGTGCCAGCAGCTACGAAGACAGATACAATGAGCAGTTCTTC.

In regard to this clonotype: A read error is possible here, since a much larger clone lies one base away. V and J are TRBV6-6 and TRBJ2-3; no reliable D call. Germline V CDR1 and CDR2: MNHNY, SVGAGI (reference sequence). V lost 6 bases, J lost 1 base, and 5 bases lay in between. This CDR3 spans 12 amino acids. CDR3 nucleotides: TGTGCCAGCAGCATCCGCACAGATACGCAGTATTTT. This sequence encodes CASSIRTDTQYF.

Only a few counts were recorded for this clonotype. V usage is TRBV6-8 and J usage is TRBJ1-5; no clear D gene. This CDR3 is 16 amino acids long. V was cut by 2 bases and J by 2 bases, with 13 bases left in between. Germline CDR1 is MNHGY and CDR2 is SAAAGT. CDR3 DNA: TGTGCCAGCAGTTACGGCTCGGCAGAACGCAATCAGCCCCAGCATTTT. Its translation: CASSYGSAERNQPQHF.

The chain combines TRBV27 with TRBJ2-7; D uncertain. The CDR3 is 15 amino acids. The germline V gene encodes CDR1 MNHEY and CDR2 SMNVEV (reference sequence). Trimming removed 0 bases at V and 3 bases at J, with 12 bases between. CDR3 region: CASSLSRTGLYEQYF. In nucleotides, the CDR3 is TGTGCCAGCAGTTTATCAAGGACCGGGCTCTACGAGCAGTACTTC.

This clonotype was seen at least ten times. This rearrangement joins TRBV6-2 or TRBV6-3 to TRBJ1-5, with D unclear. Germline CDR1 reads MNHEY; CDR2 reads SVGEGT. The CDR3 extends over 16 amino acids. Trimming took 6 bases from V and 0 from J, leaving 15 bases between them. In nucleotides, the CDR3 is TGTGCCAGCAGCCCTGCTTACAGTGATAGCAATCAGCCCCAGCATTTT. Residues: CASSPAYSDSNQPQHF.

In its sample, this clonotype was seen a few times. The chain is built from TRBV10-3 and TRBJ2-7, with no clear D. Trimming shortened V by 11 bases and J by 5 bases, and 16 bases separated the two germline ends. The CDR3 extends over 12 amino acids. Germline V CDR1 and CDR2: ENHRY, SYGVKD. CDR3 DNA sequence: TGTGCCGCCAGGACCCTGAACGACGAGCAGTACTTC. Translated, it gives CAARTLNDEQYF.

Only a few counts were recorded for this clonotype. The chain employs TRBV29-1 and TRBJ2-7; 9 nucleotides agree with TRBD1. Germline values: CDR1 SQVTM, CDR2 ANQGSEA. The length of the CDR3 is 16 residues. V lost 4 bases to trimming and J lost 0 bases; unmatched junction nucleotides: 10. Here the CDR3 reads CSVVLGWDRASYEQYF. The CDR3 nucleotides read TGCAGCGTTGTTCTAGGGTGGGACAGGGCCTCCTACGAGCAGTACTTC.

This clonotype was counted at least ten times. The chain combines TRBV12-3 or TRBV12-4 with TRBJ2-5, with D perhaps matching TRBD2 (5 bases). The CDR3 length is 17 residues. Trimming removed 2 bases from V and 1 base from J, with 17 bases in between. In DNA form, the CDR3 reads TGTGCCAGCAGTTTAAGGATGGAGGCGGGTAGCCAAGAGACCCAGTACTTC. Translated, it gives CASSLRMEAGSQETQYF.

The chain joins TRBV5-1 to TRBJ2-4; 13 bases map to TRBD2. The CDR3 is made up of 17 amino acids. V lost 3 bases, J lost 0 bases, and 3 bases stayed unmatched. From germline, CDR1 is SGHRS and CDR2 YFSETQ. This CDR3 reads CASSSGLAGLAKNIQYF. CDR3 DNA: TGCGCCAGCAGCTCGGGACTAGCGGGACTAGCCAAAAACATTCAGTACTTC.

The chain employs TRBV12-3 or TRBV12-4 and TRBJ2-3; 11 bases are shared with TRBD2. This CDR3 has 17 residues. The ends lost 5 bases at V and 3 bases at J; junction bases unmatched: 10. The CDR3 sequence: CASSRSIAGGMTDTQYF. The DNA of the CDR3 is TGTGCCAGCAGTCGATCAATAGCGGGGGGGATGACAGATACGCAGTATTTT.

This clonotype was picked up many times. The chain combines TRBV2 with TRBJ2-2, with D perhaps assigned TRBD1 or TRBD2 (5 bases each). V dropped 11 bases and J dropped 0 bases, with 16 bases sitting between them. This CDR3 spans 15 amino acids. CDR1 is SNHLY, CDR2 FYNNEI, per germline. In DNA form, the CDR3 reads TGTGCCGGGACGCGTCAGAACGCGAACACCGGGGAGCTGTTTTTT. It encodes CAGTRQNANTGELFF.

The rearrangement joins TRBV20-1 to TRBJ1-1; D might be TRBD1 (6 bases). The germline V gene has CDR1 DFQATT and CDR2 SNEGSKA (reference sequence). V gave up 6 bases and J gave up 4 bases, with 12 bases separating them. There are 12 residues in the CDR3. The CDR3 nucleotides read TGCAGTGCGTTCACAGGGATCACTGAAGCTTTCTTT. The encoded protein is CSAFTGITEAFF.

There are a few counts of this clonotype. This chain uses TRBV4-1 with TRBJ1-1; 9 bases map to TRBD1. Germline trimming cut 4 bases from V and 6 bases from J; bases unmatched to any gene: 12. CDR3 length: 16 amino acids. CDR1 and CDR2 from the germline V gene are MGHRA and YSYEKL. In nucleotides, the CDR3 is TGCGCCAGCAGCCCGCTAGTCACAGGGGGCACGTCTGAAGCTTTCTTT. This encodes CASSPLVTGGTSEAFF.

This clonotype has more than one count but fewer than ten. CDR3 protein: CSARRTQIYEQYF. The CDR3 bases are TGCAGTGCTAGGCGGACACAAATCTACGAGCAGTACTTC. The chain combines TRBV20-1 with TRBJ2-7; D is perhaps TRBD1 (5 bases). CDR3 length: 13 amino acids. CDR1 and CDR2 (germline): DFQATT, SNEGSKA (reference sequence). V shed 3 bases and J shed 3 bases, with 12 bases lying between them.

This clonotype came up a few times. The rearrangement joins TRBV6-1 to TRBJ2-7; D tentatively reads TRBD1 or TRBD2 (5 bases each). The V gene lost 5 bases and the J gene lost 7 bases, with 18 bases spanning the gap. The V gene's germline CDR1 is MNHNS and CDR2 SASEGT. CDR3 length: 14 amino acids. CDR3 sequence: CASSPVRGGHEQYF. The DNA for the CDR3 is TGTGCCAGCAGTCCCGTGAGGGGTGGTCATGAGCAGTACTTC.

This clonotype has only a few counts. The rearrangement joins TRBV15 to TRBJ2-4; the D is unclear. The CDR3 sequence is 15 residues long. The ends were cut back, 2 bases at V and 7 bases at J, with 15 bases in the middle. Per germline, CDR1 LNHNV and CDR2 YYDKDF (reference sequence). The CDR3 nucleotides are TGTGCCACCAGCAGATCCCGGCTGACCCAGAACATTCAGTACTTC. This encodes CATSRSRLTQNIQYF. Full variable domain (missing parts from reference TRBV15 and TRBJ2-4): DAMVIQNPRYQVTQFGKPVTLSCSQTLNHNVMYWYQQKSSQAPKLLFHYYDKDFNNEADTPDNFQSRRPNTSFCFLDIRSPGLGDTAMYLCATSRSRLTQNIQYFGAGTRLSVL.

A few counts support this clonotype. V is TRBV6-5 and J is TRBJ1-1; D may be TRBD1 (6 bases). V dropped 2 bases and J dropped 1 base, with 23 bases sitting between them. The CDR3 is made up of 19 amino acids. Germline CDR1 is MNHEY and CDR2 is SVGAGI. This CDR3 is CASSYGDGGAKRKNTEAFF. The CDR3 nucleotides are TGTGCCAGCAGTTACGGGGACGGGGGGGCGAAAAGAAAGAACACTGAAGCTTTCTTT.

This clonotype was recorded at least ten times. This chain connects TRBV5-1 to TRBJ1-1, with D possibly TRBD1 on 6 matching bases. The CDR3 runs 14 residues. Trimming removed 4 bases from V and 3 bases from J, with 13 bases in between. The germline V gene encodes CDR1 SGHRS and CDR2 YFSETQ. The CDR3 sequence: CASSETDSYTEAFF. The CDR3 coding sequence is TGCGCCAGCAGCGAAACGGACAGTTACACTGAAGCTTTCTTT.

The chain joins TRBV12-3 or TRBV12-4 to TRBJ2-3; no clear D. The CDR3 has 12 residues. V was clipped by 5 bases and J by 9 bases, with 12 bases between them. CDR3 loop: CASSPKRPTQYF. DNA for the CDR3: TGTGCCAGCAGTCCGAAGCGCCCCACGCAGTATTTT.

CDR3: CATKEGGIVNEQFF. CDR3 bases: TGTGCCACCAAGGAGGGTGGTATAGTCAATGAGCAGTTCTTC. The J gene is TRBJ2-1, the V gene TRBV6-2 or TRBV6-3, with D possibly TRBD2 on 6 matching bases. Between the trimmed V and J ends, which lost 10 bases and 6 bases, there was a span of 19 bases. CDR3 length: 14 residues. Germline V gives CDR1 MNHEY, CDR2 SVGEGT.

This clonotype occurred a few times. The chain combines TRBV4-3 with TRBJ2-1; 7 bases line up with TRBD2. The V gene end was trimmed by 0 bases and the J gene end by 8 bases; junction bases not matched to a gene: 7. The V gene's germline CDR1 is LGHNA and CDR2 YSLEER. The CDR3 spans 15 residues. Here the CDR3 DNA reads TGCGCCAGCAGCCAAGATTGGGAGGGAGGGGATGAGCAGTTCTTC. Translating gives CASSQDWEGGDEQFF.

The chain employs TRBV5-1 and TRBJ2-4; D may match TRBD1 or TRBD2 (5 bases each). The V end lost 3 bases, the J end lost 8 bases, and 15 bases lay between the germline ends. The CDR3 is 14 amino acids. The germline V gene has CDR1 SGHRS and CDR2 YFSETQ. The DNA of the CDR3 is TGCGCCAGCAGCTCCCCCGGGGCCGGGGACATTCAGTACTTC. Encoded protein: CASSSPGAGDIQYF.

This clonotype was counted a few times. The chain uses TRBV9 and TRBJ1-6; D remains ambiguous. Trimming cost V 0 bases and J 9 bases, with 13 bases left between them. This CDR3 is built from 15 residues. CDR1 is SGDLS and CDR2 is YYNGEE in the germline V gene. Here the CDR3 reads CASSVATQDTSPLHF. CDR3 nucleotide sequence: TGTGCCAGCAGCGTAGCTACGCAGGATACTTCACCCCTCCACTTT.